The following is a T cell receptor beta chain sequence with its context. Antigen: not known. This sample stems from a study of Tregs in tolerant kidney transplant recipients. Findings and limits, study-wide: Biological reproducibility was not directly addressed in this study. Nucleotide sequences could not be compared across some patients' samples due to primer changes.

The germline V gene has CDR1 LNHDA and CDR2 SQIVND (reference sequence). The length of the CDR3 is 12 residues. V shed 6 bases and J shed 4 bases, with 9 bases lying between them. Assay used: immunoSEQ multiplex PCR; TCRdb lists only in-frame clones, some missing. The table includes approximately 93,000 clones, 80% to 95% detected once. The chain uses TRBV19 and TRBJ1-2; TRBD1 is a possible D gene (6 bases). This receptor was identified in a human donor who received a combined kidney and bone marrow transplant. The sequencing used CD4+ T cells from blood, collected before the transplant. The CDR3 DNA reads as TGTGCCAGTAGGGGGGCGGTCTATGGCTACACCTTC. Encoded protein: CASRGAVYGYTF.